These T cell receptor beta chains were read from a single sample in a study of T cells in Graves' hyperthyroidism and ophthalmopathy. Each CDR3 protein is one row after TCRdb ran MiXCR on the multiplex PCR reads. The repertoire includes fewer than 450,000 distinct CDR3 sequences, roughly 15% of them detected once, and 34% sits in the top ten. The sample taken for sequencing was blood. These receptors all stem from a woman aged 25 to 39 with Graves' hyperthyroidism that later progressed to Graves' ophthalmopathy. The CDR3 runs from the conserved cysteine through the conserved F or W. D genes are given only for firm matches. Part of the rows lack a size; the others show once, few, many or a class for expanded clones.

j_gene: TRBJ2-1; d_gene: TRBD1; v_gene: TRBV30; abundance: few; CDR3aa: CAWDPTGFNEQFF; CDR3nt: TGTGCCTGGGACCCGACAGGGTTTAATGAGCAGTTCTTC
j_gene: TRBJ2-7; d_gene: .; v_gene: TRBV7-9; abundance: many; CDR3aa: CASSLADGGLYEQYF; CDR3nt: TGTGCCAGCAGCTTAGCGGACGGGGGATTGTACGAGCAGTACTTC
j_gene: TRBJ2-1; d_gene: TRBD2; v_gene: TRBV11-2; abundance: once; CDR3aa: CASSPGRLAGGFYNEQFF; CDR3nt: TGTGCCAGCAGCCCGGGGCGGCTAGCGGGAGGGTTTTACAATGAGCAGTTCTTC
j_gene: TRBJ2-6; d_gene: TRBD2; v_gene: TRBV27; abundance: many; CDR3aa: CASRRTSGDSGANVLTF; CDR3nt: TGTGCCAGCAGGAGGACTAGCGGGGACTCTGGGGCCAACGTCCTGACTTTC
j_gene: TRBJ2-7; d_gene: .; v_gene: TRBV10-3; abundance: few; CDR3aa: CAIKPRDNSYEQYF; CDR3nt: TGTGCCATCAAACCGAGGGACAACTCCTACGAGCAGTACTTC
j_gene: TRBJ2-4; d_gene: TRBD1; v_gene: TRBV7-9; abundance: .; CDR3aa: CASSFAGTGGVAKNIQYF; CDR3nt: TGTGCCAGCAGCTTTGCCGGGACAGGGGGCGTCGCCAAAAACATTCAGTACTTC
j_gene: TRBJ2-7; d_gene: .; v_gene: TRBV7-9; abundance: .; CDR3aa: CASSLVLTPDEQYF; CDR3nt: TGTGCCAGCAGCTTAGTTTTAACCCCGGACGAGCAGTACTTC
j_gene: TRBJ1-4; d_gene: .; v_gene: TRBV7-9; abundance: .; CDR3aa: CASSSPGQNEKLFF; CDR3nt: TGTGCCAGCAGCTCCCCCGGACAGAATGAAAAACTGTTTTTT
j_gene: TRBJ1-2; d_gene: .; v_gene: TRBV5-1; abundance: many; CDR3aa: CASIPGGPTNYGYTF; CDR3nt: TGCGCCAGCATCCCCGGAGGCCCAACTAACTATGGCTACACCTTC
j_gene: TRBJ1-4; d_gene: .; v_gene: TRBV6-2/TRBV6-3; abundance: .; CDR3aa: CASSSVRGGGEKLFF; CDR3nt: TGTGCCAGCAGCTCAGTTCGCGGGGGTGGAGAAAAACTGTTTTTT
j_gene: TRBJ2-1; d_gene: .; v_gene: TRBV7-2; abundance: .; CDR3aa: CASSLASGSSYNEQFF; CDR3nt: TGTGCCAGCAGCTTAGCTTCGGGGAGCTCCTACAATGAGCAGTTCTTC
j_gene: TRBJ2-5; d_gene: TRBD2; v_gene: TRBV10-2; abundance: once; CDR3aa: CASSALAGYQETQYF; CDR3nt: TGCGCCAGCAGTGCGCTAGCGGGATATCAAGAGACCCAGTACTTC
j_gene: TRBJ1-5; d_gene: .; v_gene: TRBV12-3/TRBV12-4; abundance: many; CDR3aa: CASSLSTGYQPQHF; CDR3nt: TGTGCCAGCAGTTTATCGACAGGCTATCAGCCCCAGCATTTT
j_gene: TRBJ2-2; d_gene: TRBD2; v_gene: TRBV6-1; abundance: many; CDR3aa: CASSLAGDTGELFF; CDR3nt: TGTGCCAGCAGTTTGGCGGGGGACACCGGGGAGCTGTTTTTT
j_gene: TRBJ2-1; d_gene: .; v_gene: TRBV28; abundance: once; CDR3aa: CASSLSGGFYNEQFF; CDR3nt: TGTGCCAGCAGCCTCTCGGGCGGATTCTACAATGAGCAGTTCTTC
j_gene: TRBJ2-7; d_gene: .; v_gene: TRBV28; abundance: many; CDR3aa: CASSPGDTYEQYF; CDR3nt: TGTGCCAGCAGCCCAGGGGATACCTACGAGCAGTACTTC
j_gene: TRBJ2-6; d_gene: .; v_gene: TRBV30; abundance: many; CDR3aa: CAWSRGSGANVLTF; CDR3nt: TGTGCCTGGAGTAGGGGATCTGGGGCCAACGTCCTGACTTTC
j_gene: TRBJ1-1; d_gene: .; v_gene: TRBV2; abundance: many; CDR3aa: CASSGEQDTEAFF; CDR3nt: TGTGCCAGCAGTGGGGAACAAGACACTGAAGCTTTCTTT
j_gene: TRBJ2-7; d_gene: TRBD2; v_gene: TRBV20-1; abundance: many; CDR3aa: CSAMRTSGGYEQYF; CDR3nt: TGCAGTGCTATGAGGACTAGCGGGGGGTACGAGCAGTACTTC
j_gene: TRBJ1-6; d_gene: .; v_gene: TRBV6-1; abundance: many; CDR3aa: CASRLGFVSPLHF; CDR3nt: TGTGCCAGCCGCTTGGGATTCGTTTCACCCCTCCACTTT
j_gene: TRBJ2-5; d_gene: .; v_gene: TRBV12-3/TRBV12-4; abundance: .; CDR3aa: CASSSTGWETQYF; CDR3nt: TGTGCCAGCAGTTCAACGGGGTGGGAGACCCAGTACTTC
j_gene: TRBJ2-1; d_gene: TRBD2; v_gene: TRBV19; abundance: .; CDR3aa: CASSIASGRVTYNEQFF; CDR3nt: TGTGCCAGTAGTATCGCTAGCGGGAGGGTCACCTACAATGAGCAGTTCTTC
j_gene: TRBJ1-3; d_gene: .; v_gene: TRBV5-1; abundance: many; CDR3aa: CASSRTAGSSGNTIYF; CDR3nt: TGCGCCAGCAGCCGAACGGCCGGTAGCTCTGGAAACACCATATATTTT
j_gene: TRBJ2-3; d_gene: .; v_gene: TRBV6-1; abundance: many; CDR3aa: CASRRASRGDTQYF; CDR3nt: TGTGCCAGCAGGCGGGCTAGCCGGGGTGATACGCAGTATTTT
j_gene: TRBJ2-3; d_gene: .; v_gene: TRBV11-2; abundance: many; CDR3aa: CASSLVRYTQYF; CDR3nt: TGTGCCAGCAGCTTAGTCCGTTATACGCAGTATTTT
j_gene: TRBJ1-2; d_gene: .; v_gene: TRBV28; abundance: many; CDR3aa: CASTRTDSYGYTF; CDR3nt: TGTGCCAGCACCCGGACAGATTCATATGGCTACACCTTC
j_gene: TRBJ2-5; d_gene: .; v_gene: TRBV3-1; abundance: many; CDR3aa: CASSQDGTRRETQYF; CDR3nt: TGTGCCAGCAGCCAAGACGGGACACGCCGGGAGACCCAGTACTTC